This T cell receptor (beta chain) emerged from a study of blood T cell repertoires in COVID-19. Clones were sequenced by immunoSEQ multiplex PCR, and TCRdb holds only the in-frame ones, with some missing. The sample has around 140,000 clones; 80% to 90% are singletons. The CDR3 totals 16 residues. CDR1 and CDR2 (germline): LNHDA, SQIVND (reference sequence). V lost 6 bases, J lost 2 bases, and 11 bases stayed unmatched. The chain is built from TRBV19 and TRBJ2-5; 8 bases map to TRBD1. The sequence was obtained from a man aged 18 to 30 with COVID-19, enrolled during active disease. The specimen sequenced was peripheral blood. The CDR3 sequence: CASSDDRGSGQETQYF. In DNA form, the CDR3 reads TGTGCCAGTAGCGACGACAGGGGAAGTGGGCAAGAGACCCAGTACTTC.